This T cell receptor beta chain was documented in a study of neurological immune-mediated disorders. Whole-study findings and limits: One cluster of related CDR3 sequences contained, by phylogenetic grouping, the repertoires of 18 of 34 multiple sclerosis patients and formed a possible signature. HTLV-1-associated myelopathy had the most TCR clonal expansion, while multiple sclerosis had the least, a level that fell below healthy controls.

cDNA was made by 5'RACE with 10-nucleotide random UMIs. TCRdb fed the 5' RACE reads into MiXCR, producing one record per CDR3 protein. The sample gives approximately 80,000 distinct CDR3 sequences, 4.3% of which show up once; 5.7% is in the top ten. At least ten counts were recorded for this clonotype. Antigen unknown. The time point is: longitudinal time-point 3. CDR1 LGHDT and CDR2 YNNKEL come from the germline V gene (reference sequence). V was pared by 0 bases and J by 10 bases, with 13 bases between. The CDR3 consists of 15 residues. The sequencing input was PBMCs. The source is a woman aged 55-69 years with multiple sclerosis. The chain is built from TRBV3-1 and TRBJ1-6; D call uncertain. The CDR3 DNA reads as TGTGCCAGCAGCCAAGAAGCAGCCTTGGGATCACCCCTCCACTTT. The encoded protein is CASSQEAALGSPLHF.